Given below is one TCR beta chain in context. Germline CDR1 reads SGHVS; CDR2 reads FNYEAQ. The V gene lost 7 bases and the J gene lost 1 base, with 11 bases spanning the gap. This CDR3 contains 14 residues. The sample belongs to a study of blood T cell repertoires in COVID-19. Overall study context: Samples of COVID-19 (acute and convalescent) were obtained from the United States, Italy and Spain.

Assay: immunoSEQ multiplex PCR; the TCRdb copy retains only in-frame clones and omits some. The sample holds about 250,000 clones, about 84% seen once. The chain links TRBV7-6 to TRBJ2-1; possible D gene TRBD2, 6 bases. The sequenced material came from peripheral blood. This sequence originates from an elderly woman with COVID-19, enrolled during active disease. CDR3 coding DNA: TGTGCCAGCACCACTAGCCCGTCCTACAATGAGCAGTTCTTC. Translating gives CASTTSPSYNEQFF.